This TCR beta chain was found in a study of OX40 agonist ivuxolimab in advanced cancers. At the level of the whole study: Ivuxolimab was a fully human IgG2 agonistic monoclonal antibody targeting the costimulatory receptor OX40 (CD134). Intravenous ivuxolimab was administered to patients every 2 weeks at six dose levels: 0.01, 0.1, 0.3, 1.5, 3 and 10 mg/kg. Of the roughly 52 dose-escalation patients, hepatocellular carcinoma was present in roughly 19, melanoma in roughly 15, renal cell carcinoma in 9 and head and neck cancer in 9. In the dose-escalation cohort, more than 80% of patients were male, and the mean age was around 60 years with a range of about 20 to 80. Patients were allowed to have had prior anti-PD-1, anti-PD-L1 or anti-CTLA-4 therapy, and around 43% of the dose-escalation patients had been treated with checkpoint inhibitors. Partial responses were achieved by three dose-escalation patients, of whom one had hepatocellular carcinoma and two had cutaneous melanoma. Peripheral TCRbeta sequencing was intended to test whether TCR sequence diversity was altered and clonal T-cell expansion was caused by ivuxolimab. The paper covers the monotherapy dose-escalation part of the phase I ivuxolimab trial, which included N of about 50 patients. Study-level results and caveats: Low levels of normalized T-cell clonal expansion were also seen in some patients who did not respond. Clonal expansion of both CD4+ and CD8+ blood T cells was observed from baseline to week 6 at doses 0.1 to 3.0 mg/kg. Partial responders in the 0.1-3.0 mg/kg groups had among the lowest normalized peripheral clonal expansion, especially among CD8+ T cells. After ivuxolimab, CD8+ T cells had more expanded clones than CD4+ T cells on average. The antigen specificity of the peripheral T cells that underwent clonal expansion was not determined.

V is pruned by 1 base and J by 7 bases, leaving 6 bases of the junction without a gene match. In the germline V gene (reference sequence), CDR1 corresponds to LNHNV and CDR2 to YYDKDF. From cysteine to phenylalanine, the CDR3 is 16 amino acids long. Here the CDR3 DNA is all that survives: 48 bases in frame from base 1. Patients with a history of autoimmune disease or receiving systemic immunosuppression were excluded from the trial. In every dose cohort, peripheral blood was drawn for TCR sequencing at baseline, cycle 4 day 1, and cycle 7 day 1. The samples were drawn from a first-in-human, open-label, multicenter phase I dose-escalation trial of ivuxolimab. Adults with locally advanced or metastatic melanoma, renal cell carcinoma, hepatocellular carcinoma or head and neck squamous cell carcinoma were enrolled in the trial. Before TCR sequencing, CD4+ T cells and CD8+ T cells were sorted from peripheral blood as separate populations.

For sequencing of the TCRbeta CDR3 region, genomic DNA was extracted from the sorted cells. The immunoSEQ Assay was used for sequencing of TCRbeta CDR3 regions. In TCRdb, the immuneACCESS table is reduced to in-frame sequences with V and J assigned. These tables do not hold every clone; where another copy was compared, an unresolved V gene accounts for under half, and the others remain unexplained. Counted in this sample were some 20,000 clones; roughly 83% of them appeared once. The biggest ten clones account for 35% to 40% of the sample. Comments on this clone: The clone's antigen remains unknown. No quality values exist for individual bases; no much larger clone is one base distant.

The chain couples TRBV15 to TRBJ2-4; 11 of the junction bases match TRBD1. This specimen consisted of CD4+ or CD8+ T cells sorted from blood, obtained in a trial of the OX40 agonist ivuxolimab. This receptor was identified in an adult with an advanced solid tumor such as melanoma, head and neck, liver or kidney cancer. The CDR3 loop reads CATSRARGTGGNIQYF. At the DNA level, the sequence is TGTGCCACCAGCAGAGCTAGGGGGACAGGGGGGAACATTCAGTACTTC.